Listed below are T cell receptor beta chains from one sample, sequenced in a study of blood T cells in healthy people across ages. TCRdb re-derived calls from the 5' RACE reads in MiXCR, one entry per CDR3 protein. The table includes roughly 1.7 million distinct CDR3 sequences, about 35% detected once. What was sequenced was blood. The receptors stem from a woman aged 30 to 39 in good health. Both conserved end residues are part of each CDR3. The D gene is left open where the match is weak. Not every row has a clone size; where given, it reads once, few, many or a size class.

cdr3_aa cdr3_nt d_call cdr3_length clone_size j_call v_call
CASSFGLAGAGPDTQYF TGTGCCAGCAGTTTTGGACTAGCGGGAGCGGGTCCAGATACGCAGTATTTT TRBD2 17 - TRBJ2-3 TRBV27
CASSGGRALSGANVLTF TGTGCCTCCAGCGGAGGGAGGGCCCTTTCTGGGGCCAACGTCCTGACTTTC TRBD2 17 - TRBJ2-6 TRBV15
CATSDDGGNEQFF TGTGCCACCAGTGATGACGGGGGGAATGAGCAGTTCTTC TRBD2 13 few TRBJ2-1 TRBV24-1
CASSAGQTTSTDTQYF TGTGCCAGCAGCGCCGGACAGACGACCAGCACAGATACGCAGTATTTT - 16 - TRBJ2-3 TRBV9
CATSPVGLAGDTQYF TGTGCCACCAGCCCGGTAGGACTAGCCGGGGATACGCAGTATTTT TRBD2 15 many TRBJ2-3 TRBV24-1
CASSSGGFQLRLTDTQYF TGTGCCAGCAGCTCGGGGGGCTTTCAATTACGCCTCACAGATACGCAGTATTTT - 18 many TRBJ2-3 TRBV11-3
CASSYWGQKETQYF TGTGCCAGCAGTTACTGGGGACAGAAAGAGACCCAGTACTTC TRBD1 14 few TRBJ2-5 TRBV6-5
CASSLGGRGKYEQYF TGCGCCAGCAGCTTGGGTGGGAGAGGAAAATACGAGCAGTACTTC - 15 few TRBJ2-7 TRBV5-1
CASSLVKGDAQYF TGTGCCAGCAGTTTAGTCAAGGGAGATGCGCAGTATTTT - 13 - TRBJ2-3 TRBV12-3/TRBV12-4
CASSWNTGEQFF TGTGCCAGCAGCTGGAACACCGGGGAGCAGTTTTTT - 12 - TRBJ2-2 TRBV7-9
CASSDDRGLNTGELFF TGTGCCAGCAGTGATGACAGGGGCCTCAACACCGGGGAGCTGTTTTTT TRBD1 16 few TRBJ2-2 TRBV25-1
CASSFAVAGGTDTQYF TGTGCCAGCAGCTTCGCGGTTGCGGGAGGAACAGATACGCAGTATTTT TRBD2 16 - TRBJ2-3 TRBV7-2
CASSSRLDQQYF TGTGCCAGCAGCTCGCGACTTGATCAGCAGTACTTC - 12 few TRBJ2-4 TRBV7-8
CASSYIQITDTQYF TGTGCCAGCAGTTACATCCAAATCACAGATACGCAGTATTTT - 14 - TRBJ2-3 TRBV6-2/TRBV6-3
CASSGEGFRQTQYF TGTGCCAGCAGCGGGGAGGGTTTTCGTCAGACCCAGTACTTC TRBD2 14 - TRBJ2-5 TRBV9
CASSPDFNTYNEQFF TGTGCCAGCAGCCCGGACTTCAATACCTACAATGAGCAGTTCTTC - 15 - TRBJ2-1 TRBV27
CASSDGQDTFYEQYF TGTGCCAGCTCTGATGGACAGGACACCTTCTACGAGCAGTACTTC TRBD1 15 few TRBJ2-7 TRBV18
CASREAPVDGYTF TGTGCCAGCCGGGAGGCCCCGGTCGATGGCTACACCTTC - 13 - TRBJ1-2 TRBV6-1
CASTRQGVLYGYTF TGTGCCAGCACTCGACAAGGGGTCCTCTATGGCTACACCTTC - 14 many TRBJ1-2 TRBV12-3/TRBV12-4
CSELGGNYGYTF TGCAGTGAACTAGGGGGGAACTATGGCTACACCTTC - 12 few TRBJ1-2 TRBV20-1
CASSLGVARETQYF TGTGCCAGCAGCTTAGGCGTAGCTCGAGAGACCCAGTACTTC - 14 few TRBJ2-5 TRBV7-6
CAISKGGYEQYF TGTGCCATTTCTAAGGGGGGATACGAGCAGTACTTC - 12 few TRBJ2-7 TRBV6-2/TRBV6-3
CASSLAGPSMGEQFF TGCGCCAGCAGCCTAGCGGGGCCCTCGATGGGTGAGCAGTTCTTC TRBD2 15 many TRBJ2-1 TRBV5-1
CASRLGLAGEMFF TGCGCCAGCAGACTAGGACTAGCGGGGGAGATGTTCTTC TRBD2 13 - TRBJ2-1 TRBV5-1
CASSPPPDYNEQFF TGTGCCAGCTCACCACCTCCCGACTACAATGAGCAGTTCTTC - 14 few TRBJ2-1 TRBV18
CASSSLAGVPTREQYF TGTGCCAGCAGCTCACTAGCGGGAGTTCCGACCCGCGAGCAGTACTTC TRBD2 16 few TRBJ2-7 TRBV28
CSALWGDQPQHF TGCAGCGCCCTTTGGGGTGATCAGCCCCAGCATTTT - 12 - TRBJ1-5 TRBV29-1
CASTSVGGVAEFAETQYF TGTGCCAGCACCTCGGTCGGAGGTGTAGCCGAGTTCGCAGAGACCCAGTACTTC - 18 - TRBJ2-5 TRBV3-1
CASSEYRGQGSGGEQFF TGTGCCAGCAGTGAATATAGGGGACAGGGGAGCGGAGGTGAGCAGTTCTTC TRBD1 17 - TRBJ2-1 TRBV25-1